Below, one T cell receptor (beta chain) is given with its context. As yet, its antigen is unknown. This specimen comes from a study of T cell responses to AZD1222 COVID-19 vaccine. Germline-derived CDR1 and CDR2 are SGHNT and YENEEA. This CDR3 has 18 amino acids. V lost 5 bases to trimming and J lost 2 bases, with 23 bases between them. Overall study findings and caveats: The study identified only five to seven AZD1222 recipients as seropositive at baseline.

TCRdb keeps only in-frame clones here, not all; method: immunoSEQ multiplex PCR. This sample has about 140,000 clones, with over 85% found just once. This sequence originates from an adult who received the AZD1222 COVID-19 vaccine. This rearrangement joins TRBV11-3 to TRBJ2-3; possibly TRBD2 for D (7 bases). The source material was peripheral blood, sampled 28 days after the second AZD1222 dose. The chain's CDR3 is CASSPGGWAGAYTDTQYF. CDR3 DNA sequence: TGTGCCAGCAGCCCAGGCGGGTGGGCGGGGGCATACACAGATACGCAGTATTTT.